This T cell receptor beta chain was observed in a study of blood T cell repertoires in COVID-19. In the study overall: The United States, Italy and Spain were the sources of the acute and convalescent COVID-19 samples. The analysed material was cDNA or gDNA that came from T cells, B-cell-depleted T cells, or PBMCs.

Per the original methods: Amplified reference gene primers provided the basis for estimating nucleated cell counts. Assay: immunoSEQ multiplex PCR; the TCRdb copy retains only in-frame clones and omits some. The D gene and trimming were derived from the DNA, and the V and J assignments and clone size from that table. The sample consists of just under 80,000 clones, about 80% of them appearing once. Germline lookup yields CDR1 SGHTA and CDR2 FQGTGA. This CDR3 is 16 amino acids long. The V end lost 5 bases, the J end lost 0 bases, and 15 bases lay between the germline ends. V is TRBV7-3 and J is TRBJ2-3; weak D call: TRBD2 (5 bases). The sequence was collected from a woman in her 70s with acute or convalescent COVID-19. The sequenced material came from peripheral blood. DNA for the CDR3: TGTGCCAGCAGCCTGTTCGCGGGTTTGAGCACAGATACGCAGTATTTT. Its protein is CASSLFAGLSTDTQYF.